The present TCR beta chain was sequenced within a study of T cell repertoires in cytomegalovirus infection. Study summary: CMV epitopes, recently identified HLA-C-restricted and well-studied HLA-B-restricted, were used. TCR beta signatures that were public indicated CMV infection and matching HLA type.

V lost 4 bases to trimming and J lost 3 bases, with 9 bases between them. CDR1 and CDR2 from the germline V gene are LGHDT and YNNKEL (reference sequence). CDR3 length: 14 residues. Comments on this clonotype: What it binds is not known.

MiXCR, applied by TCRdb to the reads, yields one record per CDR3 protein. Among around 900,000 distinct CDR3 sequences, approximately 31% were seen once, and the ten largest hold 13%. Study-wide points: HLA-C-restricted, CMV-specific TCR beta clonotypes were dominant ex vivo.

This specimen was cultured CD8+ T cells from PBMCs, taken from culture after CMV antigen stimulation. The chain recombines TRBV3-1 with TRBJ2-2; D unresolved. This receptor was obtained from a human donor in good health (CMV status not recorded). Some clones in this sample may be carry-over from other donors' samples. CDR3 protein: CASSPTRDTGELFF. The CDR3 coding sequence is TGTGCCAGCAGCCCCACTCGGGACACCGGGGAGCTGTTTTTT.